This is a list of T cell receptor beta chains from one sample in a study of blood T cells in healthy people across ages. TCRdb reprocessed the 5' RACE reads with MiXCR, giving one entry per CDR3 protein. The sample consists of approximately 580,000 distinct CDR3 sequences, around 24% of them appearing once. These data were likewise used in another study, on T cells of mothers and their children.

Sequenced: blood. Every receptor here comes from a boy younger than 18 in good health. Each CDR3 is given with its conserved first and last residue. The order of the fields is clone size, V gene, J gene, D gene, CDR3 protein, CDR3 DNA. The D gene is left open where the match is weak. Rows may omit the clone size; those that give it use once, few, many or a size class.

NA,TRBV29-1,TRBJ2-3,TRBD1,CGVGQGARTDTQYF,TGCGGCGTTGGACAGGGGGCGCGGACAGATACGCAGTATTTT
NA,TRBV29-1,TRBJ2-7,TRBD1,CSVETTGGYEQYF,TGCAGCGTTGAAACGACAGGGGGCTACGAGCAGTACTTC
few,TRBV6-2/TRBV6-3,TRBJ2-7,TRBD2,CASSSPEAGPYEQYF,TGTGCCAGCAGTTCTCCGGAAGCGGGGCCCTACGAGCAGTACTTC
few,TRBV20-1,TRBJ1-2,NA,CSARGLLRRPRRGYNYGYTF,TGCAGTGCTAGAGGCCTCTTAAGACGGCCCCGAAGGGGTTATAACTATGGCTACACCTTC
once,TRBV5-1,TRBJ1-1,NA,CASSQDRFSPNTEAFF,TGCGCCAGCAGCCAAGATAGATTCAGCCCGAACACTGAAGCTTTCTTT
NA,TRBV6-5,TRBJ1-4,NA,CASRSGTTNEKLFF,TGTGCCAGCAGATCTGGTACAACTAATGAAAAACTGTTTTTT
few,TRBV4-3,TRBJ2-5,NA,CASSQGRGEETQYF,TGCGCCAGCAGCCAAGGCCGGGGCGAGGAGACCCAGTACTTC
many,TRBV29-1,TRBJ2-5,NA,CSAGTQETQYF,TGCAGCGCCGGGACACAAGAGACCCAGTACTTC
few,TRBV20-1,TRBJ2-3,NA,CSASRGGDTQYF,TGCAGTGCTAGCAGGGGAGGGGATACGCAGTATTTT
NA,TRBV5-4,TRBJ1-1,TRBD1,CANSLDRGNTEAFF,TGTGCCAACAGCTTGGACAGGGGGAACACTGAAGCTTTCTTT
NA,TRBV20-1,TRBJ2-3,NA,CSAIRTDTQYF,TGCAGTGCGATCCGTACAGATACGCAGTATTTT
few,TRBV28,TRBJ1-6,NA,CASSLSTDYNSPLHF,TGTGCCAGCAGCCTGTCGACGGATTATAATTCACCCCTCCACTTT
NA,TRBV10-2,TRBJ1-3,NA,CASGDPRNTIYF,TGCGCCAGCGGGGACCCGAGAAACACCATATATTTT
NA,TRBV4-1,TRBJ2-7,TRBD2,CASSASTSGSYEQYF,TGCGCCAGCAGCGCCTCCACTAGCGGGAGTTACGAGCAGTACTTC
few,TRBV10-3,TRBJ1-5,NA,CAISAGDQPQHF,TGTGCCATCAGTGCAGGGGATCAGCCCCAGCATTTT
NA,TRBV7-8,TRBJ2-7,TRBD1,CASSLVQGDGRYEQYF,TGTGCCAGCAGCTTAGTACAGGGGGACGGGCGCTACGAGCAGTACTTC
few,TRBV6-5,TRBJ2-5,TRBD1,CASSNPRTGELETQYF,TGTGCCAGCAGTAACCCCCGGACAGGGGAATTGGAGACCCAGTACTTC
NA,TRBV28,TRBJ1-1,NA,CASQMNTEAFF,TGTGCCAGCCAGATGAACACTGAAGCTTTCTTT
few,TRBV30,TRBJ2-5,NA,CALRTLEETQYF,TGTGCCTTAAGGACCCTAGAGGAGACCCAGTACTTC
few,TRBV20-1,TRBJ1-2,NA,CSARGGRYGYTF,TGCAGTGCTAGGGGGGGTCGCTATGGCTACACCTTC
NA,TRBV10-3,TRBJ1-5,TRBD1,CAISEGDRLGSSNQPQHF,TGTGCCATCAGTGAGGGGGACAGGCTCGGTTCTAGCAATCAGCCCCAGCATTTT